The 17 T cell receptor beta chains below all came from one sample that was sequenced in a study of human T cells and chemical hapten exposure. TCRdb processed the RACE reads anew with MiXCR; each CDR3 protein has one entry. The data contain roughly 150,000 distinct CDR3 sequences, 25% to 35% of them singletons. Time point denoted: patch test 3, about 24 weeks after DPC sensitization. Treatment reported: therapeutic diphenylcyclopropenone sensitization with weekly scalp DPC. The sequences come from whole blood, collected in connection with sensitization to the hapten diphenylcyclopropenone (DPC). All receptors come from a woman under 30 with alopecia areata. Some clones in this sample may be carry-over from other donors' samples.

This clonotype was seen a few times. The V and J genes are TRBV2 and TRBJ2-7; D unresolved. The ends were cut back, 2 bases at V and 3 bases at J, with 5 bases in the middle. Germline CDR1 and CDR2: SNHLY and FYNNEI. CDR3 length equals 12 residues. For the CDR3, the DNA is TGTGCCAGCAGTGAACGGATCTACGAGCAGTACTTC. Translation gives CASSERIYEQYF.

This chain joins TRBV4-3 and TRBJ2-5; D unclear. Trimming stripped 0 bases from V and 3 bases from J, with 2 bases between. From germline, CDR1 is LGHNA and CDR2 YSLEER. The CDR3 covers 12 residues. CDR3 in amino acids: CASSQDKETQYF. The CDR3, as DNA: TGCGCCAGCAGCCAAGACAAAGAGACCCAGTACTTC.

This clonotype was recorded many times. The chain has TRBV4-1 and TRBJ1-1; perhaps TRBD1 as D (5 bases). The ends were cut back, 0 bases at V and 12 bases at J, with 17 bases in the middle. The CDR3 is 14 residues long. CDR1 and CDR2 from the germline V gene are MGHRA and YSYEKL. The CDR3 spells CASSQEGQGRSTFF. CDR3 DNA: TGCGCCAGCAGCCAAGAGGGCCAGGGTCGGTCAACTTTCTTT.

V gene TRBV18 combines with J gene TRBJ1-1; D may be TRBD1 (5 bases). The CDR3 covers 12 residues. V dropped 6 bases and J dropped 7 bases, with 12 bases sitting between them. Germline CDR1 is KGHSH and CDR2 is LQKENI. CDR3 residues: CASSDRGGEAFF. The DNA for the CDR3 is TGTGCCAGCTCGGATCGGGGGGGTGAAGCTTTCTTT.

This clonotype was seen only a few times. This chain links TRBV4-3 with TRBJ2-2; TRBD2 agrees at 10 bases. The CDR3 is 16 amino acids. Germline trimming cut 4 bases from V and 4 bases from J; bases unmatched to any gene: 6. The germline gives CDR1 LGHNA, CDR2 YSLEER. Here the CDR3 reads CASSRRVAGGTGELFF. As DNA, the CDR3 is TGCGCCAGCAGCCGGAGGGTAGCGGGAGGCACCGGGGAGCTGTTTTTT.

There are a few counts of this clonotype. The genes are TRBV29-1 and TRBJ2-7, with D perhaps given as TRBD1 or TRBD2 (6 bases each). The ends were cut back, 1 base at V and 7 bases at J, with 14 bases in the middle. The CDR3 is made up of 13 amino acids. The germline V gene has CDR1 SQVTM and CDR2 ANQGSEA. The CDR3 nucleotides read TGCAGCGTTGAAGCGGGGGCTCTAAGTGAGCAGTACTTC. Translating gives CSVEAGALSEQYF.

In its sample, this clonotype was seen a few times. DNA of the CDR3: TGTGCCAGCTCGTGGGTTAACAATGAGCAGTTCTTC. It specifies CASSWVNNEQFF. The rearrangement uses TRBV18 and TRBJ2-1; unclear D gene. V lost 6 bases and J lost 5, with 8 bases in between. CDR1 is KGHSH and CDR2 is LQKENI in the germline V gene. CDR3 length equals 12 residues.

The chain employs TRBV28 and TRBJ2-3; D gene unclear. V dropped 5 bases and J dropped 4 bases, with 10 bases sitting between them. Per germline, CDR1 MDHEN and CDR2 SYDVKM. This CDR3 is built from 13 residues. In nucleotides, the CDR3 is TGTGCCAGCAGTCCCACCAGCCCAGATACGCAGTATTTT. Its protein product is CASSPTSPDTQYF.

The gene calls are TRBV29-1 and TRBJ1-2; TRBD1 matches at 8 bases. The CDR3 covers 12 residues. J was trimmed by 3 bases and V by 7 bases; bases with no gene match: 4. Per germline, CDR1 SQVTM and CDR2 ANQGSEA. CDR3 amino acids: CSGLQGDYGYTF. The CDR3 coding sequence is TGCAGCGGTTTACAGGGGGACTATGGCTACACCTTC.

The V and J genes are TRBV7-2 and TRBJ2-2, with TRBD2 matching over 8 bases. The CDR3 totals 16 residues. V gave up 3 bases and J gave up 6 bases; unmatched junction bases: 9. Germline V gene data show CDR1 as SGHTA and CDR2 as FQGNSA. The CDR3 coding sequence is TGTGCCAGCAGCTTGGGACTAGTATTGTGGGCCGGGGAGCTGTTTTTT. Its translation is CASSLGLVLWAGELFF.

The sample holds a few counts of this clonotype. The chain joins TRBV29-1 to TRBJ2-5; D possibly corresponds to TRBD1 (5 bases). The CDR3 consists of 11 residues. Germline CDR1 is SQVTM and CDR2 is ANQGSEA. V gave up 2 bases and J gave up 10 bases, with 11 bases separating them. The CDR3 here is CSVERGGIQYF. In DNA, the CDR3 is TGCAGCGTTGAAAGGGGTGGGATCCAGTACTTC.

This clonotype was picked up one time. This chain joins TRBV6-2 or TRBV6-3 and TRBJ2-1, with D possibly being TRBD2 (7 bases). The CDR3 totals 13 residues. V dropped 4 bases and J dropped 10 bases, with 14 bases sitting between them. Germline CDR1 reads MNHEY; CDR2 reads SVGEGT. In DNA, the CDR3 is TGTGCCAGCAGTTTGGGGGGGCCGTCCGAGCAGTTCTTC. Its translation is CASSLGGPSEQFF.

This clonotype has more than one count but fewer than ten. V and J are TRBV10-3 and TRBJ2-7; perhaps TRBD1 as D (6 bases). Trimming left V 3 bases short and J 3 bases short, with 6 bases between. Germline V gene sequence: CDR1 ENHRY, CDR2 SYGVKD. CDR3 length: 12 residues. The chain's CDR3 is CAISDRGYEQYF. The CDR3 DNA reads TGTGCCATCAGTGACAGGGGCTACGAGCAGTACTTC.

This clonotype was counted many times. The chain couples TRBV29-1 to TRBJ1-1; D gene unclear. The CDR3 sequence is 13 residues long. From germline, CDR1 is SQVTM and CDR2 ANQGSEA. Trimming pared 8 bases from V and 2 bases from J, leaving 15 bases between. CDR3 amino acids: CSSRYRPNTEAFF. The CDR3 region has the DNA TGCAGCAGCCGGTATCGACCCAACACTGAAGCTTTCTTT. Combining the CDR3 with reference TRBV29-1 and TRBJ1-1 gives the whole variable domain SAVISQKPSRDICQRGTSLTIQCQVDSQVTMMFWYRQQPGQSLTLIATANQGSEATYESGFVIDKFPISRPNLTFSTLTVSNMSPEDSSIYLCSSRYRPNTEAFFGQGTRLTVV.

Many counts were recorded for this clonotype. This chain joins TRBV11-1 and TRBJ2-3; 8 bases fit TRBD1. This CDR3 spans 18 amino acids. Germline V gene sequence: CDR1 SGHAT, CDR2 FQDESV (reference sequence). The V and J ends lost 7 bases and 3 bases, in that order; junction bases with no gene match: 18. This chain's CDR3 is CASTQGVGTGIWTDTQYF. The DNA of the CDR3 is TGTGCCAGCACCCAAGGGGTCGGGACAGGTATATGGACAGATACGCAGTATTTT.

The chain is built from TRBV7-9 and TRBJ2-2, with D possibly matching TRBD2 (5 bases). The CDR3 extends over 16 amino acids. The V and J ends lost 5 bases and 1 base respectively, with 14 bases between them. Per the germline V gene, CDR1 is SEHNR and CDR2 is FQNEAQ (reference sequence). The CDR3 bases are TGTGCCAGCAGCCCGAGGTCCGGGGTGAACACCGGGGAGCTGTTTTTT. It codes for CASSPRSGVNTGELFF. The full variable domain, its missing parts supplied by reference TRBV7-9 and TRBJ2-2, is DTGVSQNPRHKITKRGQNVTFRCDPISEHNRLYWYRQTLGQGPEFLTYFQNEAQLEKSRLLSDRFSAERPKGSFSTLEIQRTEQGDSAMYLCASSPRSGVNTGELFFGEGSRLTVL.

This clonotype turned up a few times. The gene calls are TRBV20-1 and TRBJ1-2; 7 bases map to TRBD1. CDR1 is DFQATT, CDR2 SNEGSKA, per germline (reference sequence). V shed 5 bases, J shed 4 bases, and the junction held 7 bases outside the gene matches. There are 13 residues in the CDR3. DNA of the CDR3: TGCAGTGCTCACCGGGACAGTCCCTATGGCTACACCTTC. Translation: CSAHRDSPYGYTF.